This TCR beta chain originates from a study of blood T cell repertoires in COVID-19. V lost 5 bases and J lost 0; bases outside the gene matches: 4. This CDR3 is 15 amino acids long. Germline V gene data show CDR1 as SGHAT and CDR2 as FQNNGV. The protocol was immunoSEQ multiplex PCR, while the TCRdb copy is restricted to in-frame clones and leaves out a portion. This table has about 150,000 clones, 88% appearing once. Sequenced material: peripheral blood. The origin of this receptor is a human donor with COVID-19, enrolled during active disease. The donor label of this sample is uncertain. The gene calls are TRBV11-2 and TRBJ1-5; 7 bases map to TRBD1. CDR3 sequence reads: CASSGDRDSNQPQHF. CDR3 coding DNA: TGTGCCAGCAGCGGCGACAGGGATAGCAATCAGCCCCAGCATTTT. The full variable domain, with the rest looked up from reference TRBV11-2 and TRBJ1-5, is EAGVAQSPRYKIIEKRQSVAFWCNPISGHATLYWYQQILGQGPKLLIQFQNNGVVDDSQLPKDRFSAERLKGVDSTLKIQPAKLEDSAVYLCASSGDRDSNQPQHFGDGTRLSIL.